This T cell receptor beta chain was obtained from a study of T-cell reconstitution after alpha-beta-depleted transplantation in children. The CDR3 runs 14 residues. Germline CDR1 DFQATT, CDR2 SNEGSKA (reference sequence). Unique molecular identifiers were used to barcode this TCRbeta library. TCRdb re-called the PCR reads through MiXCR, storing one row per CDR3 protein. Among under 750,000 distinct CDR3 sequences listed, roughly 23% were seen once. The clonotype comes from a boy under three years old who had a stem cell transplant for acute myeloid leukemia, so the T cells may come from the graft donor. The rearrangement uses TRBV20-1 and TRBJ2-3; TRBD2 agrees at 8 bases. Sequences were derived from PBMCs, mostly from graft donor cells, sampled 360 days after TCRalphabeta/CD19-depleted stem cell transplant. The CDR3 region has the DNA TGCAGCCAGGCGGGGGGAACGATAGGGAATACGCAGTATTTT. Encoded protein: CSQAGGTIGNTQYF.